This T cell receptor (beta chain) was captured by sequencing in a study of T cells expressing NK-cell markers (dated by TCRdb to 2020 to 2021). Study-wide context: Seven or eight donors provided sorted CD3+CD56+NKG2C+, CD3+CD56+NKG2C- and CD3+CD56-NKG2C+ T-cell subsets, whose TCR beta-chain repertoires were profiled. Among the eight sequenced donors, only one was HCMV-seronegative, while the other seven were HCMV-seropositive. All eight donors whose samples were sequenced were randomly selected healthy volunteers, three of them men and five women. The libraries were sequenced on Illumina HiSeq 2000/2500, MiSeq or NextSeq, producing 2 x 150 bp reads. Paper-wide results and their limitations: Those dominant clonotypes were again the most abundant among CD3+CD56-NKG2C+ cells in a handful of donors, at about 28.3-60.1%. For six donors, the dominant CD3+CD56+NKG2C+ clonotypes were among the top 10 CD8+ clonotypes and accounted for roughly 1.0-7.5% of CD8+ T cells. Whether the expanded NKG2C-expressing T cell clones were specific for HCMV antigens remained unclear.

Concerning this clonotype itself: Its antigen has not been determined.

A commercial ELISA kit detecting HCMV-specific IgG in serum was used to determine HCMV serostatus. Ficoll density gradient centrifugation was used to isolate peripheral blood mononuclear cells from blood. Sequenced using an Illumina HiSeq 2000. TCR beta cDNA libraries were made by 5'RACE template switching that added a universal primer site and unique molecular identifiers. cDNA synthesis was primed from the TCR beta constant segment and was followed by two successive PCR amplification steps. On the authors' methods: MIGEC handled demultiplexing of the reads and grouping by UMI, while MiTCR was used to assemble and quantify clonotypes. To exclude erroneous sequences, only TCR cDNA sequences supported by at least two reads were retained. The tcR package was used for downstream repertoire analysis, with clonotypes matched between fractions based on CDR3 nucleotide sequence plus V segment. VDJmatch was used to annotate antigen specificity against VDJdb, with one amino acid substitution in CDR3 allowed. The reads underwent TCRdb reprocessing, giving one record for each CDR3 protein sequence and no DNA. V and J calls and clone size were set by TCRdb, not the authors. The table kept for this sample lists some 150,000 distinct CDR3 sequences. The top ten hold 9.5% to 15% of the sample.

CDR1 is given as SGHVS and CDR2 as FNYEAQ, both from the germline V gene. From cysteine to phenylalanine, the CDR3 is 13 amino acids long. The nucleotide record is missing. Recombination linked TRBV7-6 to TRBJ2-1; TCRdb proposes TRBD1, but this gene call is untestable without DNA. The source is a man between 18 and 35 years old in good health. Donor details come from another sample of the same person, matched by shared clones. The sample comprised blood T cells: a sorted CD56 or NKG2C T cell subset, CD4+ or CD8+ T cells, or bulk PBMC T cells (not recorded which). The CDR3 reads as follows: CASSWGTVGEQFF.